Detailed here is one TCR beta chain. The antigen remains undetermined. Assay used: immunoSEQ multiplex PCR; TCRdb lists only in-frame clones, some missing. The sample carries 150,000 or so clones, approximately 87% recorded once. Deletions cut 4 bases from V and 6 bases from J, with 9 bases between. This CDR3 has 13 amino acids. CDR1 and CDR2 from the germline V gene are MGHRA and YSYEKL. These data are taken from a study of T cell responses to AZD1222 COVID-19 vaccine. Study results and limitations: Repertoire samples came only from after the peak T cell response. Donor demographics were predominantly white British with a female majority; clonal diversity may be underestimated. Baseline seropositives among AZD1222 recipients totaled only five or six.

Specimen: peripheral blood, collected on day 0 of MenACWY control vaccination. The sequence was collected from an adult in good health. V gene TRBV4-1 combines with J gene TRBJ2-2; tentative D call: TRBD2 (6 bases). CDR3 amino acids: CASSPSGAGELFF. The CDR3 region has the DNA TGCGCCAGCAGCCCGTCGGGGGCCGGGGAGCTGTTTTTT.